The next 27 T cell receptor beta chains were all read from a single sample in a study of cytomegalovirus exposure and HLA in healthy donors. PCR involved 60 Vbeta and 13 Jbeta primers. Assay used: immunoSEQ multiplex PCR; TCRdb lists only in-frame clones, some missing. The data hold about 140,000 clones, with 87% observed a single time. Source material: PBMCs. The receptors derive from a woman under 40 in good health and CMV-seronegative.

CDR3 amino acids: CASTPRTLGTGELFF. The CDR3 DNA follows: TGTGCCAGCACTCCTCGGACACTTGGCACCGGGGAGCTGTTTTTT. The chain combines TRBV28 with TRBJ2-2, with D possibly matching TRBD1 (5 bases). The ends were cut back, 7 bases at V and 4 bases at J, with 16 bases in the middle. CDR3 length: 15 residues. Germline CDR1 MDHEN, CDR2 SYDVKM. Together with reference TRBV28 and TRBJ2-2, the CDR3 gives the full variable domain: DVKVTQSSRYLVKRTGEKVFLECVQDMDHENMFWYRQDPGLGLRLIYFSYDVKMKEKGDIPEGYSVSREKKERFSLILESASTNQTSMYLCASTPRTLGTGELFFGEGSRLTVL.

The chain uses TRBV6-6 and TRBJ1-5; 8 nucleotides agree with TRBD1. CDR3 length: 16 amino acids. Germline CDR1 MNHNY, CDR2 SVGAGI (reference sequence). Trimming took 4 bases from V and 3 from J; bases not matched to a gene: 8. The CDR3 nucleotides are TGTGCCAGCAGTTGGCTCGGGACAGGAAACAATCAGCCCCAGCATTTT. It yields the protein CASSWLGTGNNQPQHF.

The genes are TRBV5-6 and TRBJ2-7, with TRBD1 as a possible D gene (5 bases). Between the trimmed V and J ends, which lost 0 bases and 3 bases, there was a span of 10 bases. Germline assignment: CDR1 SGHDT and CDR2 YYEEEE. This CDR3 contains 14 residues. CDR3 nucleotides: TGTGCCAGCAGCTTGGGCAGGGTTATCTACGAGCAGTACTTC. This encodes CASSLGRVIYEQYF.

This clone was picked up a small number of times. The chain couples TRBV2 to TRBJ1-1; D call uncertain. CDR3 length: 12 residues. Trimming pared 7 bases from V and 3 bases from J, leaving 9 bases between. Germline-derived CDR1 and CDR2 are SNHLY and FYNNEI. CDR3 nucleotide sequence: TGTGCCAGCATGAACAGCTACACTGAAGCTTTCTTT. Amino acids: CASMNSYTEAFF.

V and J are TRBV13 and TRBJ2-3; no definite D call. The CDR3 is 15 amino acids. CDR1 and CDR2 from the germline V gene are PRHDT and FYEKMQ (reference sequence). Trimming removed 5 bases from V and 3 bases from J, with 15 bases in between. CDR3 residues: CASSPRRVSTDTQYF. The CDR3 nucleotides read TGTGCCAGCAGCCCCCGGAGAGTGAGTACAGATACGCAGTATTTT.

The rearrangement links TRBV28 to TRBJ1-1, with 7 bases fitting TRBD1. J was trimmed by 0 bases and V by 6 bases; bases with no gene match: 4. CDR3 length equals 14 residues. Looked up from germline, CDR1 is MDHEN and CDR2 is SYDVKM. This CDR3 is CASSPGQMNTEAFF. CDR3 in DNA: TGTGCCAGCAGCCCGGGACAGATGAACACTGAAGCTTTCTTT.

The chain employs TRBV7-8 and TRBJ2-6, with D maybe TRBD2 (5 bases). The CDR3 totals 18 residues. Germline-derived CDR1 and CDR2 are SGHVS and FQNEAQ. Trimming pared 1 base from V and 2 bases from J, leaving 15 bases between. This CDR3 reads CASSLGRRKGTGANVLTF. CDR3 nucleotides: TGTGCCAGCAGCTTAGGACGGAGGAAGGGAACTGGGGCCAACGTCCTGACTTTC.

The chain links TRBV28 to TRBJ2-1; possible D gene TRBD2, 6 bases. The CDR3 is made up of 15 amino acids. Germline V gives CDR1 MDHEN, CDR2 SYDVKM. The V end was cut by 3 bases, the J end by 4 bases, with 13 bases between. The CDR3 spells CASSFGTFRYNEQFF. DNA for the CDR3: TGTGCCAGCAGTTTTGGGACTTTTCGATACAATGAGCAGTTCTTC.

This clone appeared a single time. This chain connects TRBV28 to TRBJ2-7; a weak D match, TRBD2 (7 bases). Germline V gives CDR1 MDHEN, CDR2 SYDVKM. Trimming cost V 6 bases and J 1 base, with 13 bases left between them. The length of the CDR3 is 14 residues. This CDR3 reads CASSGRGASYEQYF. The CDR3 bases are TGTGCCAGCAGCGGACGGGGGGCATCCTACGAGCAGTACTTC.

The CDR3 nucleotides are TGTGCCAGCTCACCATTACAGGATCCGAGTGGTGGCTACACCTTC. It encodes CASSPLQDPSGGYTF. The chain joins TRBV18 to TRBJ1-2, with D possibly TRBD1 on 5 matching bases. This CDR3 comprises 15 residues. The ends were cut back, 2 bases at V and 7 bases at J, with 17 bases in the middle. CDR1 is KGHSH and CDR2 is LQKENI in the germline V gene.

Only one count was recorded for this clone. The chain carries TRBV5-1 and TRBJ2-3; 13 bases map to TRBD2. CDR1 is SGHRS and CDR2 is YFSETQ in the germline V gene. This CDR3 is 17 amino acids long. V gave up 3 bases and J gave up 2 bases; unmatched junction bases: 6. CDR3 in amino acids: CASSSGLAGAPTDTQYF. The CDR3, as DNA: TGCGCCAGCAGCTCCGGACTAGCGGGGGCTCCCACAGATACGCAGTATTTT. The variable domain in full, completed from reference TRBV5-1 and TRBJ2-3, reads KAGVTQTPRYLIKTRGQQVTLSCSPISGHRSVSWYQQTPGQGLQFLFEYFSETQRNKGNFPGRFSGRQFSNSRSEMNVSTLELGDSALYLCASSSGLAGAPTDTQYFGPGTRLTVL.

The rearrangement uses TRBV5-1 and TRBJ1-3; possible D gene TRBD1, 5 bases. The germline gives CDR1 SGHRS, CDR2 YFSETQ. This CDR3 spans 16 amino acids. Between the trimmed V and J ends, which lost 0 bases and 0 bases, there was a span of 10 bases. The chain's CDR3 is CASSLAGPSSGNTIYF. CDR3 coding DNA: TGCGCCAGCAGCTTGGCAGGGCCCAGCTCTGGAAACACCATATATTTT.

The genes are TRBV7-3 and TRBJ2-1, with 7 positions matching TRBD2. Germline assignment: CDR1 SGHTA and CDR2 FQGTGA. The trim removed 5 bases at V and 4 bases at J, leaving 5 bases unmatched. The CDR3 contains 14 residues. The CDR3 spells CASSPLGGYNEQFF. In nucleotides, the CDR3 is TGTGCCAGCAGCCCTTTGGGGGGGTACAATGAGCAGTTCTTC.

The V call is TRBV29-1, the J call TRBJ2-1; 12 bases agree with TRBD1. The germline CDR1 and CDR2 sequences are SQVTM and ANQGSEA. The CDR3 consists of 16 residues. The trim removed 3 bases at V and 3 bases at J, leaving 6 bases unmatched. DNA for the CDR3: TGCAGCGTTGAGGCCGGGACAGGGGGCATCTACAATGAGCAGTTCTTC. It translates to CSVEAGTGGIYNEQFF.

The chain joins TRBV19 to TRBJ1-4; D not certain. This CDR3 spans 15 amino acids. The germline V gene encodes CDR1 LNHDA and CDR2 SQIVND (reference sequence). Trimming removed 4 bases at V and 3 bases at J, with 12 bases between. Here the CDR3 DNA reads TGTGCCAGTAGTACCCACGATGTAGCTAATGAAAAACTGTTTTTT. Translated, it gives CASSTHDVANEKLFF.

The chain joins TRBV25-1 to TRBJ1-1; TRBD1 agrees at 7 bases. Germline trimming cut 3 bases from V and 4 bases from J; bases unmatched to any gene: 5. The CDR3 extends over 14 amino acids. Germline-derived CDR1 and CDR2 are MGHDK and SYGVNS. CDR3 DNA sequence: TGTGCCAGCAGTGATGACAGGGATCTCACTGAAGCTTTCTTT. Translation gives CASSDDRDLTEAFF.

DNA for the CDR3: TGTGCCAGCAGTTTATCGACGAGGGCGGGGGGGCGCCAGCGAAAACAGTTCTTC. The encoded protein is CASSLSTRAGGRQRKQFF. The V gene is TRBV27, the J gene TRBJ2-1; 9 nucleotides align to TRBD2. Unmatched junction bases numbered 19, after V lost 0 bases and J lost 13 bases. The CDR3 is 18 residues long. Germline V CDR1 and CDR2: MNHEY, SMNVEV (reference sequence).

The CDR3 DNA sequence: TGTGCCAGCAGCTTAAGGGACAGGGGAACTAATGAAAAACTGTTTTTT. Protein product: CASSLRDRGTNEKLFF. This chain connects TRBV7-6 to TRBJ1-4; 10 bases line up with TRBD1. Germline CDR1 SGHVS, CDR2 FNYEAQ. V trimming: 2 bases; J trimming: 1 base; junction bases outside the gene matches: 1. There are 16 residues in the CDR3.

The V and J genes are TRBV7-6 and TRBJ2-3; weak D call: TRBD2 (5 bases). Germline V gene lookup returns CDR1 SGHVS and CDR2 FNYEAQ. The CDR3 spans 17 residues. V was clipped by 5 bases and J by 1 base, with 19 bases between them. CDR3: CASSRRDPTVGTDTQYF. The CDR3 DNA is TGTGCCAGCAGCCGCCGGGATCCCACAGTGGGCACAGATACGCAGTATTTT.

The chain uses TRBV2 and TRBJ2-5; 12 positions agree with TRBD2. The CDR3 totals 14 residues. Unmatched junction bases numbered 6, after V lost 6 bases and J lost 7 bases. CDR1 and CDR2 (germline): SNHLY, FYNNEI. The CDR3 nucleotides read TGTGCCAGCAGCCAAGGGACTAGCGGGTGGACCCAGTACTTC. Residues: CASSQGTSGWTQYF.

This sequence joins TRBV7-9 and TRBJ2-7; D gene uncertain. Between the trimmed V and J ends, which lost 6 bases and 0 bases, there was a span of 9 bases. CDR3 length: 13 residues. In germline, CDR1 is SEHNR, CDR2 FQNEAQ (reference sequence). In DNA, the CDR3 is TGTGCCAGCAGAGAACAGAGCTCCTACGAGCAGTACTTC. It encodes CASREQSSYEQYF. The full variable domain, rest sourced from reference TRBV7-9 and TRBJ2-7, is DTGVSQNPRHKITKRGQNVTFRCDPISEHNRLYWYRQTLGQGPEFLTYFQNEAQLEKSRLLSDRFSAERPKGSFSTLEIQRTEQGDSAMYLCASREQSSYEQYFGPGTRLTVT.

V gene TRBV15 combines with J gene TRBJ2-7; a possible D gene is TRBD1 (7 bases). This CDR3 region has 17 residues. V was cut by 0 bases and J by 4 bases, with 19 bases left in between. Germline CDR1 and CDR2: LNHNV and YYDKDF (reference sequence). The CDR3 bases are TGTGCCACCAGCAGAGATGGGGGGACAGAGGCGAGATACGAGCAGTACTTC. Translating it yields CATSRDGGTEARYEQYF.

This chain connects TRBV18 to TRBJ1-4; tentatively, D is TRBD1 (5 bases). This CDR3 region has 14 residues. The V end lost 8 bases, the J end lost 6 bases, and 16 bases lay between the germline ends. Germline-derived CDR1 and CDR2 are KGHSH and LQKENI. This CDR3 reads CASAPGNSYEKLFF. CDR3 nucleotide sequence: TGTGCCAGCGCCCCAGGGAACAGCTATGAAAAACTGTTTTTT.

The genes are TRBV28 and TRBJ1-3; D unresolved. Germline V gene sequence: CDR1 MDHEN, CDR2 SYDVKM. The V end lost 5 bases, the J end lost 6 bases, and 11 bases lay between the germline ends. This CDR3 has 13 residues. The CDR3 DNA sequence: TGTGCCAGCAGTCCAAGCCCGTTAAACACCATATATTTT. This encodes CASSPSPLNTIYF.

The J gene is TRBJ1-2, the V gene TRBV7-9; D is possibly TRBD1 (5 bases). Trimming removed 5 bases from V and 4 bases from J, with 11 bases in between. CDR3 length: 13 residues. The germline gives CDR1 SEHNR, CDR2 FQNEAQ (reference sequence). In nucleotides, the CDR3 is TGTGCCAGCAGCGCCTCGACAGTCTATGGCTACACCTTC. Its protein product is CASSASTVYGYTF. Full variable domain (missing parts from reference TRBV7-9 and TRBJ1-2): DTGVSQNPRHKITKRGQNVTFRCDPISEHNRLYWYRQTLGQGPEFLTYFQNEAQLEKSRLLSDRFSAERPKGSFSTLEIQRTEQGDSAMYLCASSASTVYGYTFGSGTRLTVV.

This clone was detected only once. This rearrangement joins TRBV4-3 to TRBJ2-3, with a weak D call TRBD1 (6 bases). Germline V lookup: CDR1 LGHNA, CDR2 YSLEER. This CDR3 region has 16 residues. Trimming stripped 1 base from V and 5 bases from J, with 16 bases between. CDR3 in DNA: TGCGCCAGCAGCCAAGCCTTTTCAGGGGTTCAAGATACGCAGTATTTT. This gives the protein CASSQAFSGVQDTQYF.

This rearrangement joins TRBV19 to TRBJ2-3; 13 bases fit TRBD2. V dropped 6 bases and J dropped 2; count of bases not matched to a gene: 5. The CDR3 has 16 residues. The germline CDR1 and CDR2 sequences are LNHDA and SQIVND (reference sequence). The CDR3 region is CASRKGTSGNTDTQYF. The CDR3 bases are TGTGCCAGTAGGAAGGGGACTAGCGGGAACACAGATACGCAGTATTTT.